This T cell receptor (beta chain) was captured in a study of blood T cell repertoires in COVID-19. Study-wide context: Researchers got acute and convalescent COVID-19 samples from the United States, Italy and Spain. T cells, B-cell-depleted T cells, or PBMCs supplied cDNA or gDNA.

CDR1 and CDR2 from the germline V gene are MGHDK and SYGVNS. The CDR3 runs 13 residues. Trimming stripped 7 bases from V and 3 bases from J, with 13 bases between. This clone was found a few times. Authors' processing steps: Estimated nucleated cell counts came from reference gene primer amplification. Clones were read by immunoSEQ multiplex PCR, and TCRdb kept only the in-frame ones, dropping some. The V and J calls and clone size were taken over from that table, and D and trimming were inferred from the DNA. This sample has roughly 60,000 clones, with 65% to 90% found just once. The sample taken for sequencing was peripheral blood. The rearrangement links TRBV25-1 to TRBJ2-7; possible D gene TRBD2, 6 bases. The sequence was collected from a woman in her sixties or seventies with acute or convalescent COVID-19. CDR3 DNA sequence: TGTGCCAGCACTGGGCGGGGTAACTACGAGCAGTACTTC. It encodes CASTGRGNYEQYF.